This passage covers 8 T cell receptor beta chains from one sample sequenced in a study of blood T cell repertoires in COVID-19. Sequencing was performed with immunoSEQ multiplex PCR; in TCRdb, only in-frame clones are kept and a portion is missing. The data contain tens of thousands of clones, about nine tenths of them singletons. Material for sequencing was peripheral blood. The receptors here all came from a woman in her fifties or sixties with active or convalescent COVID-19.

This CDR3 is CASSQPGGPNEKLFF. DNA for the CDR3: TGTGCCAGCAGCCAGCCGGGGGGACCCAATGAAAAACTGTTTTTT. This chain uses TRBV4-2 with TRBJ1-4; possibly TRBD1 for D (5 bases). This CDR3 has 15 residues. CDR1 is LGHNA and CDR2 is YNFKEQ in the germline V gene. Between the trimmed V and J ends, which lost 3 bases and 5 bases, there was a span of 13 bases.

The rearrangement links TRBV9 to TRBJ1-1; unclear D gene. From germline, CDR1 is SGDLS and CDR2 YYNGEE. The CDR3 extends over 13 amino acids. Trimming removed 0 bases at V and 2 bases at J, with 5 bases between. The chain's CDR3 is CASSVAINTEAFF. In DNA, the CDR3 is TGTGCCAGCAGCGTAGCAATCAACACTGAAGCTTTCTTT. The variable domain in full, completed from reference TRBV9 and TRBJ1-1, reads DSGVTQTPKHLITATGQRVTLRCSPRSGDLSVYWYQQSLDQGLQFLIQYYNGEERAKGNILERFSAQQFPDLHSELNLSSLELGDSALYFCASSVAINTEAFFGQGTRLTVV.

As DNA, the CDR3 is TGCGCCAAGCCAGGGGAGAATGAGCAGTTCTTC. Translated, it gives CAKPGENEQFF. The J gene is TRBJ2-1, the V gene TRBV10-1; D is possibly TRBD1 (6 bases). V dropped 10 bases and J dropped 7 bases, with 11 bases sitting between them. CDR1 is WNHNN and CDR2 is SYGVQD in the germline V gene (reference sequence). The CDR3 has 11 residues.

The V and J genes are TRBV11-2 and TRBJ1-3; no clear D. The germline V gene has CDR1 SGHAT and CDR2 FQNNGV. The CDR3 runs to 14 residues. The germline V and J ends were trimmed by 2 bases and 2 bases, with 7 bases remaining between them. CDR3 sequence reads: CASSLRRAGNTIYF. The CDR3 DNA is TGTGCCAGCAGCTTAAGGAGGGCTGGAAACACCATATATTTT.

This chain connects TRBV5-1 to TRBJ2-3, with 8 nucleotides matching TRBD2. The CDR3 is 14 amino acids. The V gene's germline CDR1 is SGHRS and CDR2 YFSETQ. The V segment lost 2 bases and the J segment 6 bases; nucleotides outside the gene matches: 5. CDR3 DNA sequence: TGCGCCAGCAGCTTTGGGACTAGTGATGATACGCAGTATTTT. It encodes CASSFGTSDDTQYF.

This chain connects TRBV30 to TRBJ2-7; maybe TRBD2 (5 bases). CDR3 length: 15 amino acids. Trimming took 0 bases from V and 0 from J, leaving 12 bases between them. Germline V gives CDR1 GTSNPN, CDR2 SVGIG (reference sequence). CDR3 in DNA: TGTGCCTGGAGTGTAGAAGCGGCGAGCTCCTACGAGCAGTACTTC. Translation: CAWSVEAASSYEQYF. Complete variable domain (other parts from reference TRBV30 and TRBJ2-7): SQTIHQWPATLVQPVGSPLSLECTVEGTSNPNLYWYRQAAGRGLQLLFYSVGIGQISSEVPQNLSASRPQDRQFILSSKKLLLSDSGFYLCAWSVEAASSYEQYFGPGTRLTVT.

The rearrangement joins TRBV24-1 to TRBJ1-2; D is perhaps TRBD1 (5 bases). This CDR3 has 16 residues. Trimming took 3 bases from V and 6 from J, leaving 19 bases between them. Germline V gene data show CDR1 as KGHDR and CDR2 as SFDVKD. The CDR3, as DNA: TGTGCCACCAGTGATGGAGGGGCCCTGGGTCAGGATGGCTACACCTTC. It specifies CATSDGGALGQDGYTF.

The rearrangement uses TRBV7-3 and TRBJ2-1; 8 bases line up with TRBD1. The V segment lost 8 bases and the J segment 8 bases; nucleotides outside the gene matches: 2. The CDR3 is 11 residues long. Germline V gene lookup returns CDR1 SGHTA and CDR2 FQGTGA. This CDR3 is CASGTGHEQFF. CDR3 DNA sequence: TGTGCCAGCGGGACAGGCCATGAGCAGTTCTTC.